The entry below describes one TCR beta chain. Antigen specificity is unknown. Uncontrolled infections, other autoimmune diseases, pregnancy or lactation led to exclusion of patients. The data originate from a study of T cells in Graves' hyperthyroidism and ophthalmopathy. General study findings and limits: Blood samples included most of the expanded thyroid clonotypes exceeding 0.001.

RNA transcripts provided the source from which TCR beta CDR3 regions were amplified. When the TCR CDR3 underwent first-round RT-PCR, the HTBI primer set was used. A single record per CDR3 protein comes from TCRdb applying MiXCR to the multiplex PCR reads. This sample yields 500,000 to 600,000 distinct CDR3 sequences, of which under 60% are seen a single time; roughly 20% belongs to the top ten. With 2 bases removed from V and 5 bases from J, the gap between germline ends came to 13 bases. The CDR3 spans 15 residues. CDR1 and CDR2 from the germline V gene are ENHRY and SYGVKD. This rearrangement joins TRBV10-3 to TRBJ2-1; D is possibly TRBD1 or TRBD2 (5 bases each). This TCR was sampled from an adult woman with Graves' disease, either hyperthyroidism or ophthalmopathy (not recorded which). The sample was peripheral blood or thyroid tissue (not recorded which). CDR3 residues: CAISEVRDGHNEQFF. The CDR3 DNA reads as TGTGCCATCAGTGAGGTTCGGGACGGACACAATGAGCAGTTCTTC.